These 5 T cell receptor beta chains originate from one sample sequenced in a study of CD8+ T cells in alopecia areata. Treatment defined: oral pan-JAK inhibitor, 5-10 mg twice daily. Sequencing relied on a cDNA template that was reverse transcribed from extracted RNA. The protocol was immunoSEQ multiplex PCR, while the TCRdb copy is restricted to in-frame clones and leaves out a portion. The table lists fewer than 250,000 clones, around two fifths of them singletons. This specimen was CD4+ T cells sorted from blood, taken at week 34, from a patient treated with tofacitinib. The origin of the receptors is a human donor with alopecia areata.

The genes are TRBV29-1 and TRBJ2-7; 10 bases are shared with TRBD2. The CDR3 is 12 amino acids. The ends lost 5 bases at V and 4 bases at J; junction bases unmatched: 2. Germline CDR1 reads SQVTM; CDR2 reads ANQGSEA. CDR3 coding DNA: TGCAGCGTTCCTAGCGGGGGTTACGAGCAGTACTTC. Protein sequence: CSVPSGGYEQYF.

This clone was observed a single time. The chain carries TRBV2 and TRBJ2-3, with TRBD1 identical over 8 bases. The CDR3 covers 15 residues. The V gene end was trimmed by 8 bases and the J gene end by 2 bases; junction bases not matched to a gene: 9. The germline V gene encodes CDR1 SNHLY and CDR2 FYNNEI. CDR3 amino acids: CASSAGQGFTDTQYF. The CDR3 bases are TGTGCCAGCTCCGCCGGACAGGGCTTCACAGATACGCAGTATTTT.

V and J are TRBV11-1 and TRBJ2-1; 9 bases align to TRBD2. The CDR3 loop spans 18 amino acids. V dropped 4 bases and J dropped 4; count of bases not matched to a gene: 14. Germline assignment: CDR1 SGHAT and CDR2 FQDESV (reference sequence). CDR3 DNA sequence: TGTGCCAGCAGCTCGCAGTCTGGGGGACTAGCAGGTTACAATGAGCAGTTCTTC. It encodes CASSSQSGGLAGYNEQFF.

The genes are TRBV30 and TRBJ1-1; possibly TRBD1 for D (5 bases). The ends were cut back, 2 bases at V and 0 bases at J, with 7 bases in the middle. This CDR3 has 13 amino acids. Germline V CDR1 and CDR2: GTSNPN, SVGIG (reference sequence). The DNA for the CDR3 is TGTGCCTGGAGTCGGGGGATGAACACTGAAGCTTTCTTT. Amino acid sequence: CAWSRGMNTEAFF.

The chain recombines TRBV7-8 with TRBJ1-4; D is unclear. Looked up from germline, CDR1 is SGHVS and CDR2 is FQNEAQ. The V end lost 4 bases, the J end lost 8 bases, and 14 bases lay between the germline ends. The CDR3 consists of 14 residues. The CDR3 protein is CASSSWRSGEKLFF. The CDR3 nucleotides are TGTGCCAGCAGCTCCTGGAGGTCCGGCGAAAAACTGTTTTTT.